This TCR beta chain was sequenced in a study of OX40 agonist ivuxolimab in advanced cancers. General study points: CD4+ and CD8+ blood T cells expanded clonally by week 6 at 0.1 to 3.0 mg/kg. Among the nonresponders, some also had low normalized T-cell clonal expansion.

In the case of this clone: Its matching antigen is unknown.

Per germline, CDR1 MNHEY and CDR2 SVGAGI. The length of the CDR3 is 13 residues. The V end was cut by 7 bases, the J end by 0 bases, with 8 bases between. Produced via immunoSEQ multiplex PCR; TCRdb's table is partial and in-frame only. This sample has about 72,000 clones; around 88% occur once, and the top ten carry roughly 0.9%. This specimen consisted of CD4+ or CD8+ T cells sorted from blood, obtained in a trial of the OX40 agonist ivuxolimab. This sequence originates from an adult with an advanced solid tumor such as melanoma, head and neck, liver or kidney cancer. This rearrangement joins TRBV6-5 to TRBJ2-3; possible D gene TRBD1, 5 bases. For the CDR3, the DNA is TGTGCCAGCAAGGACAAGAGCACAGATACGCAGTATTTT. Translating it yields CASKDKSTDTQYF.